Presented here are 31 T cell receptor beta chains from one specimen sequenced in a study of regulatory T cells in long-lasting Graves disease. Libraries of TCR beta came from iRepertoire HTBI primers plus Arm-PCR of CDR3 regions. One entry per CDR3 protein results from TCRdb running MiXCR on the multiplex PCR reads. This sample yields fewer than 650,000 distinct CDR3 sequences, of which around 15% are seen a single time; approximately 12% belongs to the top ten. Sample time point: newly diagnosed GD, antithyroid drugs for less than 3 months. PBMC RNA was the source of the TCR library. The same sample was also used in a study of T cells in Graves' hyperthyroidism and ophthalmopathy.

This sample comprised peripheral blood mononuclear cells (PBMCs), obtained at new diagnosis, from a patient treated with antithyroid drugs. These receptor sequences come from a young man with Graves disease.

This clonotype was observed at least ten times. The chain carries TRBV7-6 and TRBJ2-1, with TRBD2 identical over 12 bases. After removal of 5 bases from V and 5 bases from J, the junction contained 7 bases not matched to a gene. The CDR3 contains 16 residues. The germline CDR1 and CDR2 sequences are SGHVS and FNYEAQ. The chain's CDR3 is CASSHAGLAGNNEQFF. The CDR3, as DNA: TGTGCCAGCAGCCACGCAGGACTAGCGGGAAACAATGAGCAGTTCTTC.

V gene TRBV6-5 combines with J gene TRBJ1-3; D call uncertain. Germline V gene sequence: CDR1 MNHEY, CDR2 SVGAGI. Trimming left V 0 bases short and J 1 base short, with 7 bases between. The CDR3 totals 15 residues. The CDR3 DNA follows: TGTGCCAGCAGTTACTCGACGGCATCTGGAAACACCATATATTTT. Translated: CASSYSTASGNTIYF.

This clonotype has a count of ten or more. The V gene is TRBV5-1, the J gene TRBJ2-7, with D possibly being TRBD1 (5 bases). V dropped 5 bases and J dropped 2 bases, with 11 bases sitting between them. This CDR3 is 13 amino acids long. Germline-derived CDR1 and CDR2 are SGHRS and YFSETQ. The CDR3 spells CASSVDRAYEQYF. CDR3 nucleotides: TGCGCCAGCAGTGTTGACAGAGCCTACGAGCAGTACTTC.

This clonotype turned up a few times. V usage is TRBV19 and J usage is TRBJ2-3; 7 bases match TRBD2. This CDR3 contains 14 residues. Germline CDR1 is LNHDA and CDR2 is SQIVND (reference sequence). J was trimmed by 5 bases and V by 4 bases; bases with no gene match: 6. CDR3 DNA: TGTGCCAGTAGTAGCAGCGGGGCTGGAGATACGCAGTATTTT. Its protein product is CASSSSGAGDTQYF.

The chain links TRBV20-1 to TRBJ2-2, with D tentatively TRBD2 (5 bases). Germline assignment: CDR1 DFQATT and CDR2 SNEGSKA (reference sequence). V dropped 6 bases and J dropped 8 bases, with 10 bases sitting between them. The CDR3 totals 11 residues. CDR3 sequence reads: CSARAGGELFF. The CDR3 DNA follows: TGCAGTGCGCGGGCAGGAGGGGAGCTGTTTTTT.

There are many counts of this clonotype. The chain carries TRBV12-3 or TRBV12-4 and TRBJ2-1; D unresolved. The V end was cut by 4 bases, the J end by 5 bases, with 6 bases between. The CDR3 is 12 residues long. The DNA for the CDR3 is TGTGCCAGCAGTTGGATGGACAATGAGCAGTTCTTC. It codes for CASSWMDNEQFF.

There are many counts of this clonotype. The chain joins TRBV12-3 or TRBV12-4 to TRBJ1-5; 7 bases are a match to TRBD1. Trimming cost V 8 bases and J 6 bases; bases outside gene matches: 7. The CDR3 length is 13 residues. The CDR3 loop reads CASRQGEFQPQHF. CDR3 in DNA: TGTGCCAGCCGACAGGGTGAGTTTCAGCCCCAGCATTTT.

The rearrangement links TRBV29-1 to TRBJ2-3; 10 nucleotides line up with TRBD2. The CDR3 is made up of 14 amino acids. The germline V gene encodes CDR1 SQVTM and CDR2 ANQGSEA. Trimming took 4 bases from V and 3 from J; bases not matched to a gene: 4. The CDR3 DNA sequence: TGCAGCGTTGGTCTAGCGGGAGTAACAGATACGCAGTATTTT. Translating it yields CSVGLAGVTDTQYF.

This clonotype appeared many times. The chain combines TRBV7-9 with TRBJ1-2; perhaps TRBD1 as D (6 bases). The germline gives CDR1 SEHNR, CDR2 FQNEAQ (reference sequence). V lost 1 base and J lost 8, with 17 bases in between. The CDR3 is made up of 15 amino acids. The CDR3 loop reads CASSLVGQQRRGYTF. The CDR3 DNA follows: TGTGCCAGCAGCTTAGTAGGACAGCAGAGGAGAGGCTACACCTTC.

This clonotype has a handful of counts. The junction does not match germline at one end; this may be a read error. V gene TRBV5-1 combines with J gene TRBJ2-1, with TRBD1 matching over 10 bases. Germline loops: CDR1 SGHRS, CDR2 YFSETQ. The CDR3 extends over 15 amino acids. In DNA, the CDR3 is TGCGCCAGCAGCTTGGAGACAGGGGGCCGCGATGAGCAGCTCTTC. Protein product: CASSLETGGRDEQLF.

The V and J genes are TRBV7-2 and TRBJ2-3; D might be TRBD2 (6 bases). The CDR3 length is 14 residues. Germline loops: CDR1 SGHTA, CDR2 FQGNSA. The V gene lost 5 bases and the J gene lost 2 bases, with 11 bases spanning the gap. CDR3 sequence (DNA): TGTGCCAGCAGCGCCGGGACTTACACAGATACGCAGTATTTT. Its translation is CASSAGTYTDTQYF.

This clonotype was seen a handful of times. The chain links TRBV24-1 to TRBJ2-1; no reliable D call. Per germline, CDR1 KGHDR and CDR2 SFDVKD. V was shortened by 6 bases and J by 2 bases, with 7 bases between the two germline ends. This CDR3 has 13 amino acids. This CDR3 is CATSPGPYNEQFF. Here the CDR3 DNA reads TGTGCCACCAGTCCCGGCCCCTACAATGAGCAGTTCTTC.

J is TRBJ2-1 and V is TRBV27, with a weak D call TRBD1 (6 bases). With 2 bases removed from V and 14 bases from J, the gap between germline ends came to 13 bases. From germline, CDR1 is MNHEY and CDR2 SMNVEV (reference sequence). CDR3 length: 12 residues. In DNA form, the CDR3 reads TGTGCCAGCAGTTTAGGGCAGAAGGGGGAGTTCTTC. Encoded protein: CASSLGQKGEFF.

This clonotype was detected many times. V usage is TRBV11-2 and J usage is TRBJ2-1; 8 positions agree with TRBD2. V shed 1 base and J 5 bases; nucleotides not matched to a gene: 7. The CDR3 is 16 amino acids. Germline assignment: CDR1 SGHAT and CDR2 FQNNGV. This chain's CDR3 is CASSLGREAGNNEQFF. DNA for the CDR3: TGTGCCAGCAGCTTAGGGCGGGAGGCAGGGAACAATGAGCAGTTCTTC.

The V gene is TRBV29-1, the J gene TRBJ1-1; D unresolved. Germline loops: CDR1 SQVTM, CDR2 ANQGSEA. V gave up 3 bases and J gave up 0 bases, with 8 bases separating them. The CDR3 totals 13 residues. The CDR3 protein is CSVEENMNTEAFF. The CDR3 coding sequence is TGCAGCGTTGAGGAGAATATGAACACTGAAGCTTTCTTT.

This clonotype was seen ten or more times. The chain links TRBV11-2 to TRBJ1-4, with D tentatively TRBD1 (6 bases). Germline CDR1 and CDR2: SGHAT and FQNNGV. Trimming pared 4 bases from V and 14 bases from J, leaving 17 bases between. This CDR3 has 13 residues. In DNA form, the CDR3 reads TGTGCCAGCAGCTCAGGAACAGGGTGGCTTCTGTTTTTT. This codes for CASSSGTGWLLFF.

This clonotype was recorded at least ten times. The chain joins TRBV11-2 to TRBJ2-7; 9 bases are a match to TRBD2. CDR1 is SGHAT and CDR2 is FQNNGV in the germline V gene. This CDR3 contains 18 residues. V shed 2 bases and J 0 bases; nucleotides not matched to a gene: 11. The CDR3 here is CASSLSWNLAGSSYEQYF. CDR3 coding DNA: TGTGCCAGCAGCTTATCATGGAACCTAGCGGGGAGCTCCTACGAGCAGTACTTC. The full variable domain, with the rest looked up from reference TRBV11-2 and TRBJ2-7, is EAGVAQSPRYKIIEKRQSVAFWCNPISGHATLYWYQQILGQGPKLLIQFQNNGVVDDSQLPKDRFSAERLKGVDSTLKIQPAKLEDSAVYLCASSLSWNLAGSSYEQYFGPGTRLTVT.

As to this clonotype: A read error is likely, as this CDR3 ends without the conserved phenylalanine or tryptophan. The rearrangement joins TRBV12-3 or TRBV12-4 to TRBJ2-1; D perhaps matches TRBD1 (6 bases). This CDR3 spans 14 amino acids. V was shortened by 7 bases and J by 3 bases, with 13 bases between the two germline ends. The CDR3 DNA reads TGTGCCAGCACTAGGGGGACCGGCTACAATGAGCAGTTCCTC. It codes for CASTRGTGYNEQFL.

This clonotype has only a few counts. This chain joins TRBV20-1 and TRBJ1-5; D not certain. This CDR3 has 14 amino acids. Trimming stripped 5 bases from V and 0 bases from J, with 11 bases between. The V gene's germline CDR1 is DFQATT and CDR2 SNEGSKA (reference sequence). The CDR3 DNA is TGCAGTGCTGGACGGCGGGATAGCAATCAGCCCCAGCATTTT. This encodes CSAGRRDSNQPQHF.

This clonotype was counted between two and nine times. The V gene is TRBV5-6, the J gene TRBJ2-6, with D unresolved. The CDR3 runs to 17 residues. From germline, CDR1 is SGHDT and CDR2 YYEEEE. Trimming took off 2 bases at V and 0 bases at J, with 12 bases between the two ends. CDR3 bases: TGTGCCAGCAGCTTTGTGCTGGAGACCTCTGGGGCCAACGTCCTGACTTTC. Translation: CASSFVLETSGANVLTF.

V is TRBV30 and J is TRBJ1-5, with TRBD1 identical over 8 bases. Germline V gives CDR1 GTSNPN, CDR2 SVGIG (reference sequence). J gave up 4 bases and V 4 bases, and 3 bases lay outside the gene matches. The CDR3 loop spans 13 amino acids. CDR3 nucleotide sequence: TGTGCCTGGACCCGGGACAGGAATCAGCCCCAGCATTTT. Protein: CAWTRDRNQPQHF.

This clonotype occurred a few times. The chain employs TRBV20-1 and TRBJ2-5, with 7 bases matching TRBD2. The germline V gene encodes CDR1 DFQATT and CDR2 SNEGSKA (reference sequence). The junction had 8 bases not matched to a gene; V was cut back by 6 bases and J by 4 bases. The CDR3 has 13 amino acids. CDR3 sequence reads: CSARREGRETQYF. CDR3 bases: TGCAGTGCCCGGAGGGAGGGTCGAGAGACCCAGTACTTC.

The chain has TRBV6-5 and TRBJ2-6; 12 bases agree with TRBD1. Germline V gene sequence: CDR1 MNHEY, CDR2 SVGAGI. This CDR3 has 20 amino acids. Trimming cost V 0 bases and J 4 bases; bases outside gene matches: 10. The CDR3 reads CASSYSFIGTGGFGANVLTF. CDR3 in DNA: TGTGCCAGCAGTTACTCGTTCATCGGGACAGGGGGCTTCGGGGCCAACGTCCTGACTTTC.

This clonotype was seen repeatedly, ten times or more. J is TRBJ2-1 and V is TRBV12-3 or TRBV12-4, with no clear D. V lost 6 bases to trimming and J lost 8 bases, with 5 bases between them. This CDR3 contains 10 residues. This CDR3 is CASSLYEQFF. CDR3 in DNA: TGTGCCAGCAGCTTATATGAGCAGTTCTTC.

CDR3 residues: CASSLIGTGYGYTF. CDR3 in DNA: TGTGCCAGCAGCTTAATCGGGACAGGGTATGGCTACACCTTC. This chain links TRBV7-9 with TRBJ1-2; 9 bases line up with TRBD1. The germline V gene has CDR1 SEHNR and CDR2 FQNEAQ (reference sequence). The CDR3 runs 14 residues. J gave up 5 bases and V 2 bases, and 3 bases lay outside the gene matches. Variable domain in full (rest from reference TRBV7-9 and TRBJ1-2): DTGVSQNPRHKITKRGQNVTFRCDPISEHNRLYWYRQTLGQGPEFLTYFQNEAQLEKSRLLSDRFSAERPKGSFSTLEIQRTEQGDSAMYLCASSLIGTGYGYTFGSGTRLTVV.

This chain uses TRBV19 with TRBJ1-6; no definite D call. Deletions cut 2 bases from V and 11 bases from J, with 19 bases between. There are 16 residues in the CDR3. CDR1 is LNHDA, CDR2 SQIVND, per germline (reference sequence). The CDR3 DNA is TGTGCCAGTAGTATAATCTCGGGCGTATCGGGAGCACCCCTCCACTTT. It specifies CASSIISGVSGAPLHF. The whole variable domain, remainder taken from reference TRBV19 and TRBJ1-6, is DGGITQSPKYLFRKEGQNVTLSCEQNLNHDAMYWYRQDPGQGLRLIYYSQIVNDFQKGDIAEGYSVSREKKESFPLTVTSAQKNPTAFYLCASSIISGVSGAPLHFGNGTRLTVT.

This clonotype has ten or more counts. The J gene is TRBJ2-5, the V gene TRBV28, with D possibly being TRBD1 (5 bases). The CDR3 extends over 14 amino acids. Trimming removed 6 bases from V and 1 base from J, with 12 bases in between. Looked up from germline, CDR1 is MDHEN and CDR2 is SYDVKM. The CDR3 loop is CASSSGHLQETQYF. The CDR3 DNA is TGTGCCAGCAGCTCCGGACACCTCCAAGAGACCCAGTACTTC.

This clonotype has ten or more counts. The rearrangement joins TRBV7-2 to TRBJ2-7; a weak D match, TRBD2 (5 bases). Germline-derived CDR1 and CDR2 are SGHTA and FQGNSA. V was trimmed by 1 base and J by 7 bases, leaving 11 bases between them. The CDR3 is 13 amino acids. Here the CDR3 DNA reads TGTGCCAGCAGCTTAGTCGCTGGGAGAGAGCAGTACTTC. Translation gives CASSLVAGREQYF.

The rearrangement links TRBV10-2 to TRBJ1-4; the match to TRBD1 covers 7 bases. CDR3 length: 15 amino acids. Per the germline V gene, CDR1 is WSHSY and CDR2 is SAAADI. V shed 8 bases, J shed 4 bases, and the junction held 10 bases outside the gene matches. For the CDR3, the DNA is TGCGCCAGCCGACAGGGCAGCGGAAGTAATGAAAAACTGTTTTTT. Its protein product is CASRQGSGSNEKLFF.

This clonotype was found a few times. The chain recombines TRBV4-1 with TRBJ2-7; 12 bases fit TRBD2. The germline V gene has CDR1 MGHRA and CDR2 YSYEKL. After removal of 0 bases from V and 1 base from J, the junction contained 10 bases not matched to a gene. The CDR3 is made up of 19 amino acids. CDR3 sequence reads: CASSQDRTSGRLGSYEQYF. CDR3 in DNA: TGCGCCAGCAGCCAAGATAGAACTAGCGGGAGGCTCGGGTCCTACGAGCAGTACTTC.

The rearrangement uses TRBV18 and TRBJ1-2; D possibly corresponds to TRBD1 (6 bases). CDR1 and CDR2 from the germline V gene are KGHSH and LQKENI. CDR3 length: 15 residues. V dropped 0 bases and J dropped 2 bases, with 10 bases sitting between them. In DNA form, the CDR3 reads TGTGCCAGCTCACCACCGGGCAGGGGAAACTATGGCTACACCTTC. It yields the protein CASSPPGRGNYGYTF. The variable domain in full, completed from reference TRBV18 and TRBJ1-2, reads NAGVMQNPRHLVRRRGQEARLRCSPMKGHSHVYWYRQLPEEGLKFMVYLQKENIIDESGMPKERFSAEFPKEGPSILRIQQVVRGDSAAYFCASSPPGRGNYGYTFGSGTRLTVV.